This is a list of T cell receptor beta chains from one sample in a study of blood T cell repertoires in COVID-19. Some clones are missing from TCRdb's copy, which holds only in-frame ones; the method was immunoSEQ multiplex PCR. The table has just over 95,000 clones, 82% seen once; the top ten hold about 17%. Sequencing used peripheral blood. Receptors originate from a man older than 75 with acute or convalescent COVID-19. CDR3s leave out the opening cysteine and the closing phenylalanine or tryptophan.

J gene	V gene	CDR3 protein
TRBJ1-6	TRBV10-3	AISEGQGNSPLH
TRBJ1-2	TRBV6-5	ASSFETGGRYGYT
TRBJ1-5	TRBV6-2/TRBV6-3	ASSSTTGFGNQPQH
TRBJ2-2	TRBV5-1	ASSLGPRVNTGELF
TRBJ2-3	TRBV27	ASSSYSDSTDTQY
TRBJ2-1	TRBV3-1/TRBV3-2	ASSLPDRYNEQF
TRBJ1-6	TRBV18	ASSPNPGEPLH
TRBJ2-6	TRBV11-2	ADRGAGANVLT
TRBJ2-1	TRBV10-2	ASSAPGLAGGGEQF
TRBJ1-4	TRBV28	ASRGQGAGEKLF
TRBJ1-4	TRBV6-5	ASSSELPGGYEKLF
TRBJ1-5	TRBV18	ASSLPGGANQPQH
TRBJ1-2	TRBV19	ASVPSGGLNYGYT
TRBJ2-7	TRBV28	AVGGLSGEQY
TRBJ2-1	TRBV7-9	ASSLDMGQGYNEQF
TRBJ2-2	TRBV6-5	ASRQPGVNTGELF
TRBJ2-3	TRBV20-1	SARLVDTQY
TRBJ2-3	TRBV5-1	ASSLGSTEADTQY
TRBJ2-7	TRBV5-1	ASSPQRSYEQY
TRBJ1-1	TRBV19	ATTDMNTEAF
TRBJ1-2	TRBV18	ASSQGARQEAGYT
TRBJ2-1	TRBV24-1	ATSGIDLRDYNEQF
TRBJ2-2	TRBV5-1	ASSQGGDGELF
TRBJ2-7	TRBV10-3	AITGQKETYEQY
TRBJ2-3	TRBV27	ASSLIASRTDTQY
TRBJ2-1	TRBV3-1/TRBV3-2	ASSSSLAGVNTYNEQF
TRBJ2-1	TRBV6-4	ASSRGNEQF
TRBJ1-1	TRBV27	ASGLRSQGTEAF
TRBJ1-6	TRBV19	ASKVEAGDPYNSPLH
TRBJ2-3	TRBV5-1	ASSNGGPTDTQY
TRBJ2-7	TRBV7-9	ASSSTFGTGSYEQY
TRBJ2-5	TRBV7-8	ASSLGGKQETQY
TRBJ2-3	TRBV27	ASSWGRATDTQY
TRBJ2-7	TRBV28	ASSPGTGQY
TRBJ2-7	TRBV28	ASRTPPPYEQY
TRBJ1-2	TRBV11-2	ASSRNLQGVPLGYT
TRBJ1-1	TRBV7-9	ASRTGQGNTEAF
TRBJ2-5	TRBV10-3	AIRASDRAGETQY
TRBJ2-5	TRBV6-5	ASSRDREGQY
TRBJ2-7	TRBV19	ASSGGGTVSEQY
TRBJ1-5	TRBV20-1	SASRGGGGRNQPQH
TRBJ2-7	TRBV30	AWEGQSPYEQY
TRBJ1-2	TRBV6-1	ASSERGLDNYGYT
TRBJ2-7	TRBV23-1	ASRRVGLYEQY
TRBJ2-1	TRBV7-2	ASSLRVWTSGVGEQF
TRBJ2-3	TRBV2	ASSPATSGSLTDTQY
TRBJ2-7	TRBV6-2/TRBV6-3	ASSRSGGLYEQY
TRBJ1-1	TRBV28	ASSGAGQGHTEAF